Listed below are T cell receptor beta chains from one sample, sequenced in a study of cytomegalovirus exposure and HLA in healthy donors. Profiled with immunoSEQ multiplex PCR; TCRdb holds only in-frame clones, not every one. The sample has more than 100,000 clones, about 75% seen once. The sequenced sample was PBMCs. All receptors derive from a man aged 55 to 70 in good health and CMV-seropositive. Each CDR3 is given with its conserved first and last residue. D genes are given only for firm matches. For some rows the clone size is stated as once, few or many, or as a class when expanded; others skip it.

v_call	j_call	clone_size	d_call	cdr3_nt	cdr3_aa
TRBV4-2	TRBJ2-4	few	.	TGTGCCAGCAGCCAAGATCGCGGAGGTGCCATTCAGTACTTC	CASSQDRGGAIQYF
TRBV7-6	TRBJ2-1	.	TRBD2	TGTGCCAGCAGCCGCAATAGCGGGGGGGAGAGCGGAGAGCAGTTCTTC	CASSRNSGGESGEQFF
TRBV7-8	TRBJ2-5	.	.	TGTGCCAGCAGCTTAGCGCGTGGGGGGAGTAGACAAGAGACCCAGTACTTC	CASSLARGGSRQETQYF
TRBV19	TRBJ2-6	.	TRBD1	TGTGCCAGTAGTATAGGCTTAAGACAGGGCTCTGGGGCCAACGTCCTGACTTTC	CASSIGLRQGSGANVLTF
TRBV11-2	TRBJ2-4	.	.	TGTGCCAGCAGCTTAGGAGACATTCAGTACTTC	CASSLGDIQYF
TRBV5-1	TRBJ2-7	.	TRBD1	TGCGCCAGCAGCGGAGGTGGACAGGGGGTCTACGAGCAGTACTTC	CASSGGGQGVYEQYF
TRBV11-1	TRBJ2-3	.	.	TGTGCCAGCAGCGAAAGACTAGATTTAACAGATACGCAGTATTTT	CASSERLDLTDTQYF
TRBV30	TRBJ1-1	.	.	TGTGCCTGGAGTGTGGTAATGGGAGGGGAAGCTTTCTTT	CAWSVVMGGEAFF
TRBV18	TRBJ2-1	.	TRBD2	TGTGCCAGCTCACCACCCACGCGGGGGGGCCACAATGAGCAGTTCTTC	CASSPPTRGGHNEQFF
TRBV4-1	TRBJ2-3	.	.	TGCGCCAGCAGCCACCCCAAAAAAGACGTTCCAGGGGCTGGCGCAGATACGCAGTATTTT	CASSHPKKDVPGAGADTQYF
TRBV5-1	TRBJ1-4	.	.	TGCGCCAGCAGCTTGGAGGAGCCAACTAATGAAAAACTGTTTTTT	CASSLEEPTNEKLFF
TRBV21-1	TRBJ2-3	once	.	TGTGCCAGCAGCAAACGGATCCAGCGCACTAGCACAGATACGCAGTATTTT	CASSKRIQRTSTDTQYF
TRBV25-1	TRBJ1-4	.	TRBD1	TGTGCCAGCAGTGGACACAGGGGATCTAATGAAAAACTGTTTTTT	CASSGHRGSNEKLFF
TRBV6-1	TRBJ1-1	once	.	TGTGCCAGCAGTGAACTTTCTCCGGTTGAAGCTTTCTTT	CASSELSPVEAFF
TRBV5-4	TRBJ2-1	.	TRBD1	TGTGCCAGCAGCCAGGACAGGAGCTCCTACAATGAGCAGTTCTTC	CASSQDRSSYNEQFF
TRBV10-3	TRBJ1-5	.	TRBD1	TGTGCCATCAGTCGGGAGGGGGCTGAGCAGCCCCAGCATTTT	CAISREGAEQPQHF
TRBV5-6	TRBJ2-5	.	TRBD2	TGTGCCAGCAGCGGCGGGGGGGGGTTTCAAGAGACCCAGTACTTC	CASSGGGGFQETQYF
TRBV28	TRBJ1-1	.	TRBD1	TGTGCCAGCAGTCACTCAAGAGGGACAGGGATGACTGAAGCTTTCTTT	CASSHSRGTGMTEAFF
TRBV10-1	TRBJ2-3	.	.	TGCGCCAGCAGTGGACGGGGGGCCTTAGATACGCAGTATTTT	CASSGRGALDTQYF
TRBV5-1	TRBJ2-7	.	TRBD2	TGCGCCAGCAGTTTAATCGCCGGGACTAGCTACGAGCAGTACTTC	CASSLIAGTSYEQYF
TRBV19	TRBJ1-5	.	.	TGTGCCAGTAGTATTACGGCAGGTGTTGGGCCCCAGCATTTT	CASSITAGVGPQHF
TRBV19	TRBJ2-3	few	.	TGTGCCAGTAGTCTTCAGAGCACAGATACGCAGTATTTT	CASSLQSTDTQYF
TRBV2	TRBJ2-7	.	.	TGTGCCAGCGCCGGCATACGGGTAGGTGTCTACGAGCAGTACTTC	CASAGIRVGVYEQYF
TRBV2	TRBJ2-1	.	.	TGTGCCAGCAGCCCGGAGAGCGCCTACAATGAGCAGTTCTTC	CASSPESAYNEQFF
TRBV2	TRBJ2-7	.	.	TGTGCCAGCAGCCTACAGGGAAACCACGAGCAGTACTTC	CASSLQGNHEQYF
TRBV15	TRBJ1-1	.	.	TGTGCCACCAGCAATCCTAGACAGATGAACACTGAAGCTTTCTTT	CATSNPRQMNTEAFF
TRBV4-1	TRBJ1-2	.	TRBD1	TGCGCCAGCAGCCAAGTGCTGGACAGGGGGCGAGGCTACACCTTC	CASSQVLDRGRGYTF
TRBV6-4	TRBJ2-1	.	TRBD1	TGTGCCAGCAGTGAGACAGGGGGCTTGAATGAGCAGTTCTTC	CASSETGGLNEQFF
TRBV15	TRBJ1-2	once	.	TGTGCCACCAGCAGAGATTGGGTCGCGGAATATGGCTACACCTTC	CATSRDWVAEYGYTF
TRBV4-1	TRBJ1-1	once	.	TGCGCCAGCAGCCAAGAATATGCTAGGGGCACTGAAGCTTTCTTT	CASSQEYARGTEAFF
TRBV19	TRBJ1-2	.	TRBD1	TGTGCCAGTAGGGGACAGCAAGCTAACTATGGCTACACCTTC	CASRGQQANYGYTF
TRBV10-1	TRBJ2-7	.	TRBD1	TGCGCCAGCAGCAAGAGACTCGGGACAGGAATCTACGAGCAGTACTTC	CASSKRLGTGIYEQYF
TRBV6-1	TRBJ2-7	.	.	TGTGCCAAAACGGGGGAGCAGTACTTC	CAKTGEQYF
TRBV6-5	TRBJ1-6	.	.	TGTGCCAGCAGCCTAACCTCAGGGGACAATTCACCCCTCCACTTT	CASSLTSGDNSPLHF
TRBV6-4	TRBJ2-1	.	TRBD2	TGTGCCAGCAAGGGGAGCGGGGGCTCCGGATACAATGAGCAGTTCTTC	CASKGSGGSGYNEQFF
TRBV28	TRBJ2-7	.	TRBD1	TGTGCCAGCAGTCTAAGGACAGGGCGGTACGAGCAGTACTTC	CASSLRTGRYEQYF
TRBV5-1	TRBJ2-7	once	TRBD1	TGCGCCAGCAGCTTGGGCTACAGGGGCGGCGAGCAGTACTTC	CASSLGYRGGEQYF
TRBV5-5	TRBJ2-6	.	.	TGTGCCAGCAGCCCCTCCGGGACAAGCTCTGGGGCCAACGTCCTGACTTTC	CASSPSGTSSGANVLTF
TRBV4-1	TRBJ2-5	.	.	TGCGCCAGCAGCCAAGAGGACAACCAGGGGGAGACCCAGTACTTC	CASSQEDNQGETQYF
TRBV2	TRBJ2-3	once	.	TGTGCCAGCAGTGAAAATGGACAAGATACGCAGTATTTT	CASSENGQDTQYF
TRBV30	TRBJ2-1	.	TRBD2	TGTGCCTGGAGTGTAGCGGGGGGGAGTAATGAGCAGTTCTTC	CAWSVAGGSNEQFF
TRBV29-1	TRBJ1-3	.	.	TGCAGCGTGGGGACTCCGAGCTCTGGAAACACCATATATTTT	CSVGTPSSGNTIYF
TRBV30	TRBJ1-6	.	.	TGTGCCTGGAGGGACACGGGAGATTCACCCCTCCACTTT	CAWRDTGDSPLHF
TRBV5-1	TRBJ1-4	.	TRBD1	TGCGCCAGCAGCCCCCAGGGGGCAACTAATGAAAAACTGTTTTTT	CASSPQGATNEKLFF
TRBV10-2	TRBJ1-6	.	TRBD1	TGCGCCAGCAGCCCGGGACAGCTTAATTCACCCCTCCACTTT	CASSPGQLNSPLHF
TRBV15	TRBJ2-4	.	TRBD1	TGTGCCACCAGCAGAGGACAGGGGGCAAACATTCAGTACTTC	CATSRGQGANIQYF
TRBV28	TRBJ1-1	.	TRBD1	TGTGCCAGCAGTTTAGCGACAGGGCTCAACACTGAAGCTTTCTTT	CASSLATGLNTEAFF
TRBV6-6	TRBJ2-6	.	.	TGTGCCAGCAGTCCCACTACGGGGGGGGCCAACGTCCTGACTTTC	CASSPTTGGANVLTF
TRBV7-2	TRBJ1-1	.	.	TGTGCCAGCATCCGGACTTATGAAGCTTTCTTT	CASIRTYEAFF
TRBV10-3	TRBJ1-2	.	.	TGTGCCATCAGTGAGGGCGGGAACTATGGCTACACCTTC	CAISEGGNYGYTF
TRBV7-9	TRBJ2-2	.	TRBD2	TGTGCCAGCAGCCCCCGGACTAGCGGGGACACCGGGGAGCTGTTTTTT	CASSPRTSGDTGELFF
TRBV7-3	TRBJ2-3	.	.	TGTGCCAGCAGCGCGGACAGATTCACAGATACGCAGTATTTT	CASSADRFTDTQYF
TRBV5-1	TRBJ1-3	.	.	TGCGCCAGCAGCGGGGCCGGCGGCGGAAACACCATATATTTT	CASSGAGGGNTIYF
TRBV28	TRBJ2-3	.	TRBD2	TGTGCCAGCAGTTTACCTCCGCTAGCGGGAATAGATACGCAGTATTTT	CASSLPPLAGIDTQYF